This T cell receptor (beta chain) is drawn from a study of T-cell memory formation after mild COVID-19. Study-wide findings and caveats: Mainly in CM and EM were contracting CD4+ clones; CD8+ were in EMRA.

CDR3 size: 18 residues. Germline CDR1 is ENHRY and CDR2 is SYGVKD. Trimming removed 3 bases from V and 2 bases from J, with 20 bases in between. In regard to this clonotype: Its antigen remains unidentified.

Each CDR3 protein gets one entry after TCRdb re-called the 5' RACE reads with MiXCR. This sample yields 350,000 or so distinct CDR3 sequences, of which roughly 21% are seen a single time; around an eighth belongs to the top ten. Sequences were obtained from PBMCs or a T cell subset sorted from them (not recorded which). The chain links TRBV10-3 to TRBJ1-5, with D possibly TRBD1 on 6 matching bases. This TCR derives from an adult woman who had mild COVID-19 (a few samples of this study predate the infection). Cell type and time point are not known. The CDR3 DNA follows: TGTGCCATCAGTGAACAGGGTTCGAGACCTCGGGGCAATCAGCCCCAGCATTTT. Translating gives CAISEQGSRPRGNQPQHF.